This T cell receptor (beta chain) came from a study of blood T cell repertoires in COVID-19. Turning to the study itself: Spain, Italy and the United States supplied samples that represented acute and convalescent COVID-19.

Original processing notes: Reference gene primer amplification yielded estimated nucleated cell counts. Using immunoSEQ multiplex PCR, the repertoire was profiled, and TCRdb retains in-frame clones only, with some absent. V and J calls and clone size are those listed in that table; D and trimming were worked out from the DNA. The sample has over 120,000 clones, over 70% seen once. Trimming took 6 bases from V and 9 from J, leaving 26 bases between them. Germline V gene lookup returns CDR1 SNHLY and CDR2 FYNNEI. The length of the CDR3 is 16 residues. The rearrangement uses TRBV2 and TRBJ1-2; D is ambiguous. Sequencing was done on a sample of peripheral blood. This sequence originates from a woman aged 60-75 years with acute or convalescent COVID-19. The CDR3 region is CASSASGALAYSRYTF. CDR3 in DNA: TGTGCCAGCAGCGCGAGCGGTGCCTTGGCCTATTCGCGCTACACCTTC. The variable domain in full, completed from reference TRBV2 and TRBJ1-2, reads EPEVTQTPSHQVTQMGQEVILRCVPISNHLYFYWYRQILGQKVEFLVSFYNNEISEKSEIFDDQFSVERPDGSNFTLKIRSTKLEDSAMYFCASSASGALAYSRYTFGSGTRLTVV.